This T cell receptor beta chain was sequenced during a study of blood T cell repertoires in COVID-19. Clones were read by immunoSEQ multiplex PCR, and TCRdb kept only the in-frame ones, dropping some. The sample includes tens of thousands of clones, roughly 71% of them seen just once. Sequencing was performed on peripheral blood. The TCR comes from a woman in her 50s with active or convalescent COVID-19.

The CDR3 loop is CASGLGNEQFF. DNA for the CDR3: TGTGCCAGCGGGCTGGGGAATGAGCAGTTCTTC. This chain links TRBV10-3 with TRBJ2-1; D perhaps matches TRBD2 (5 bases). With 10 bases removed from V and 7 bases from J, the gap between germline ends came to 11 bases. Germline CDR1 reads ENHRY; CDR2 reads SYGVKD. The CDR3 has 11 residues.